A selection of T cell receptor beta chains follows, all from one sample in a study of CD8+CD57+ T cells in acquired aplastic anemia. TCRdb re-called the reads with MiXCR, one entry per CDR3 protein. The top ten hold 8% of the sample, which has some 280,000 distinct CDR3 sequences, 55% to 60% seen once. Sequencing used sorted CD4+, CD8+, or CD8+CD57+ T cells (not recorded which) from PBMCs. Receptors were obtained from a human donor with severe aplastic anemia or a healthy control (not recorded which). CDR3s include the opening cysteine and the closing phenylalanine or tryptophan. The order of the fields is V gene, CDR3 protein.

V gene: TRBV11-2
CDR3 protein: CASNPGTRVRETQYF

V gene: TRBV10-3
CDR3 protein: CAISPGRGNSPLHF

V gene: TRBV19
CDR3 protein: CASSTTTLAEQFF

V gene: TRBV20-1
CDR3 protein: CSARDRTGEKLFF

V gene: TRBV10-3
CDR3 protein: CAIGDKTKNIQYF

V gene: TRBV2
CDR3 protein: CASREQGTGTMRGYTF

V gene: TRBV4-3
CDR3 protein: CASSQDRLAGEGETQYF

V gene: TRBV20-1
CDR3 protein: CSASKQSYEQYF

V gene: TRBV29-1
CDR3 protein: CSVEDRRTGYYEQYF

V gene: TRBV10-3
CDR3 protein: CAISVQGNRVHNEQFF

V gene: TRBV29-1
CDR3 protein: CSVVRMDLGSTNTQYF

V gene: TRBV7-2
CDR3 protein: CASSSPSYEQYF

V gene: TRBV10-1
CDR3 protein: CASSESCLAGGREQFF

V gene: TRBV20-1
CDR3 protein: CSAAPPYEQYF

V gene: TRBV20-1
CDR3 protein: CSARLELSNQPQHF

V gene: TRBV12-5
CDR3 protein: CASGLVLNTGELFF

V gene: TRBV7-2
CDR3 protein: CASSSRTGETQYF

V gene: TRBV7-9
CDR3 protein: CASSLDPSEQYF

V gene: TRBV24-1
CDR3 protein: CATRDSDLGYGYTF

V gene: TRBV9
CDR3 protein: CASSVESGTGLYTEAFF

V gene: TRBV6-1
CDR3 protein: CASIGWSYNSPLHF

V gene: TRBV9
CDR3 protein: CASSVDSGRLSSGELFF

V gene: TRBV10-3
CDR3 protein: CASSSGGKETQYF

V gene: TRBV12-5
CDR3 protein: CASGLARQGPAGANVLTF

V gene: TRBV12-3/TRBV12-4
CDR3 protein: CASSLRGGGAGGYTF

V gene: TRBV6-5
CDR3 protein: CASSTSYNEQFF

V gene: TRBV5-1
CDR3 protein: CASSLEAGMNTEAFF

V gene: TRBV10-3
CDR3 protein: CAIRGLAGVGTGELLF

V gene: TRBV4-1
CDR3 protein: CASSQPGLPTQYF

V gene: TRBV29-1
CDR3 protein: CSVELDRGRTETQYF

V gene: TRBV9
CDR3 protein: CASSVVGGGGPGANVLTF

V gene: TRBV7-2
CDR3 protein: CASSLIRNEQFF

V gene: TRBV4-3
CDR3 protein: CASSQEWGRGGREQFF

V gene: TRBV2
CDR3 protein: CASISGPTDTQYF

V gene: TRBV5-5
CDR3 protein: CASSSNGDSGNTF

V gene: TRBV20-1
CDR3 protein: CSASGTINEQFF

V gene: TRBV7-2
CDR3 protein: CASKLSFAADTQYF

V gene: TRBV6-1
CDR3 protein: CATVASRNTEAFF

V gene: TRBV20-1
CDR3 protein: CSAREDGNTEANYGYTF

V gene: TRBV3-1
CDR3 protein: CASSHLATEAFF

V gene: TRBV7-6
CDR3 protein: CASNLLAGGGGDTQYF

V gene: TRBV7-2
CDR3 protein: CASSLSLDTEYF

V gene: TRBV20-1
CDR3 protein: CSARDPATGVRTQYF

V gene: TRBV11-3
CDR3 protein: CASSFGTANSPLHF

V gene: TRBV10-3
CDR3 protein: CAISESGGTEAFF

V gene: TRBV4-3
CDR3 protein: CASSQAFPNRDRHGYTF